This entry lists 28 T cell receptor beta chains sequenced from one sample in a study of control samples from healthy donors and cancer patients (dated by TCRdb to 2020 to 2022). Receptor libraries were prepared by the immunoSEQ multiplex PCR assay. The source is immuneACCESS, and TCRdb retained only in-frame sequences with V and J called. Part of the clones is not carried over; for the studies checked, unresolved V genes explain less than half of this, and the remainder is unexplained. The sample table shows tens of thousands of clones, and 94% are seen once. The ten largest clonotypes hold about 4% of the sample. Material: blood. The source is a man aged 30-40 years in good health.

V usage is TRBV27 and J usage is TRBJ2-7, with 8 bases aligning to TRBD1. J was trimmed by 4 bases and V by 8 bases; bases with no gene match: 7. Per germline, CDR1 MNHEY and CDR2 SMNVEV (reference sequence). The CDR3 is made up of 13 amino acids. The CDR3 DNA follows: TGTGCCAGCCGCTCAGGGGGCGCGTACGAGCAGTACTTC. It encodes CASRSGGAYEQYF.

This chain connects TRBV21-1 to TRBJ2-2; the DNA was not used to check the table's D call, TRBD1. TRBV21-1 is a pseudogene segment. CDR3 length equals 18 residues. In DNA form, the CDR3 reads TGTGCCAGCAGCCCTAAGGGGACCGACAGGGGGCTGGCCGGGGAGCTGTTTTTT. This codes for CASSPKGTDRGLAGELFF.

V and J are TRBV15 and TRBJ2-7; TRBD2 is a possible D gene (6 bases). Germline V gene lookup returns CDR1 LNHNV and CDR2 YYDKDF (reference sequence). Trimming removed 5 bases at V and 3 bases at J, with 14 bases between. CDR3 length: 14 residues. This chain's CDR3 is CATSPVGGIYEQYF. In DNA form, the CDR3 reads TGTGCCACCAGCCCAGTCGGCGGGATCTACGAGCAGTACTTC.

The gene calls are TRBV23-1 and TRBJ1-4; tentatively, D is TRBD1 (5 bases). TRBV23-1 is identified as an open reading frame with a role that is uncertain. Deletions cut 2 bases from V and 8 bases from J, with 15 bases between. The CDR3 has 15 amino acids. This CDR3 reads CASSQGTKCEEKLFF. CDR3 bases: TGCGCCAGCAGTCAAGGGACCAAATGCGAGGAAAAACTGTTTTTT.

This sequence joins TRBV7-6 and TRBJ1-1; perhaps TRBD1 as D (5 bases). The CDR3 totals 14 residues. The V gene's germline CDR1 is SGHVS and CDR2 FNYEAQ. V was pared by 3 bases and J by 1 base, with 9 bases between. CDR3: CASSFGASNTEAFF. The CDR3 nucleotides are TGTGCCAGCAGCTTTGGGGCCTCGAACACTGAAGCTTTCTTT.

V is TRBV4-3 and J is TRBJ1-6; D is unclear. This CDR3 is built from 15 residues. Germline CDR1 and CDR2: LGHNA and YSLEER. The V end lost 3 bases, the J end lost 7 bases, and 13 bases lay between the germline ends. CDR3 residues: CASSQADMGNSPLHF. CDR3 nucleotide sequence: TGCGCCAGCAGCCAGGCAGACATGGGGAATTCACCCCTCCACTTT.

The chain employs TRBV9 and TRBJ2-1, with 10 bases matching TRBD2. The CDR3 sequence is 16 residues long. In germline, CDR1 is SGDLS, CDR2 YYNGEE. Trimming took 3 bases from V and 4 from J; bases not matched to a gene: 7. CDR3 region: CASSARAGGIYNEQFF. For the CDR3, the DNA is TGTGCCAGCAGCGCAAGAGCGGGGGGGATTTACAATGAGCAGTTCTTC.

The chain couples TRBV5-1 to TRBJ2-4; D uncertain. Germline-derived CDR1 and CDR2 are SGHRS and YFSETQ. Trimming cost V 0 bases and J 0 bases, with 16 bases left between them. This CDR3 has 18 residues. As DNA, the CDR3 is TGCGCCAGCAGCTTGGGACTGGATGCGATATTAGCCAAAAACATTCAGTACTTC. It is translated as CASSLGLDAILAKNIQYF.

This clone was recorded once. The chain carries TRBV7-9 and TRBJ2-7; the D gene is possibly TRBD2 (5 bases). Trimming took 1 base from V and 4 from J, leaving 14 bases between them. The CDR3 covers 15 residues. Per the germline V gene, CDR1 is SEHNR and CDR2 is FQNEAQ (reference sequence). CDR3 amino acids: CASSLDRTSPYEQYF. The CDR3 nucleotides read TGTGCCAGCAGCTTAGACCGGACTTCCCCTTACGAGCAGTACTTC. The entire variable domain, with the rest obtained from reference TRBV7-9 and TRBJ2-7, is as follows: DTGVSQNPRHKITKRGQNVTFRCDPISEHNRLYWYRQTLGQGPEFLTYFQNEAQLEKSRLLSDRFSAERPKGSFSTLEIQRTEQGDSAMYLCASSLDRTSPYEQYFGPGTRLTVT.

The chain links TRBV5-6 to TRBJ2-5; either TRBD1 or TRBD2 may fit D (6 bases each). CDR1 is SGHDT and CDR2 is YYEEEE in the germline V gene. The length of the CDR3 is 15 residues. V was pared by 2 bases and J by 2 bases, with 13 bases between. The CDR3 loop is CASSFGGTLQETQYF. The CDR3 DNA is TGTGCCAGCAGCTTCGGCGGGACACTTCAAGAGACCCAGTACTTC.

The J gene is TRBJ1-6, the V gene TRBV2; 7 bases agree with TRBD1. Unmatched junction bases numbered 8, after V lost 4 bases and J lost 5 bases. CDR1 and CDR2 from the germline V gene are SNHLY and FYNNEI. This CDR3 spans 16 amino acids. The CDR3, as DNA: TGTGCCAGCAGTGGAGGAAGGACAGGTGATAATTCACCCCTCCACTTT. It is translated as CASSGGRTGDNSPLHF. Filled out from reference TRBV2 and TRBJ1-6, the complete variable domain reads EPEVTQTPSHQVTQMGQEVILRCVPISNHLYFYWYRQILGQKVEFLVSFYNNEISEKSEIFDDQFSVERPDGSNFTLKIRSTKLEDSAMYFCASSGGRTGDNSPLHFGNGTRLTVT.

The chain joins TRBV21-1 to TRBJ2-2; the listed D gene, TRBD2, was not tested against the DNA. TRBV21-1 is a listed pseudogene. CDR3 length: 19 amino acids. This chain's CDR3 is CASSKGDQRESKNTGELFF. CDR3 nucleotides: TGTGCCAGCAGCAAAGGGGATCAGCGGGAGAGCAAGAACACCGGGGAGCTGTTTTTT.

The chain is built from TRBV7-8 and TRBJ1-2; 10 nucleotides match TRBD1. The CDR3 totals 14 residues. Looked up from germline, CDR1 is SGHVS and CDR2 is FQNEAQ. The ends lost 3 bases at V and 6 bases at J; junction bases unmatched: 4. The CDR3: CASSLGTGVNGYTF. The CDR3 DNA is TGTGCCAGCAGCTTGGGGACAGGGGTCAATGGCTACACCTTC.

This chain links TRBV28 with TRBJ1-4, with 8 bases aligning to TRBD1. The germline V gene encodes CDR1 MDHEN and CDR2 SYDVKM. The ends lost 4 bases at V and 5 bases at J; junction bases unmatched: 6. The CDR3 spans 15 residues. The CDR3 loop reads CASSSTGGKNEKLFF. CDR3 nucleotides: TGTGCCAGCAGTTCTACAGGGGGGAAGAATGAAAAACTGTTTTTT.

V gene TRBV7-9 combines with J gene TRBJ1-5, with no clear D. Trimming left V 5 bases short and J 1 base short, with 9 bases between. Germline V gene lookup returns CDR1 SEHNR and CDR2 FQNEAQ (reference sequence). The CDR3 runs 14 residues. Written as DNA, the CDR3 is TGTGCCAGCAGCCTGGACGCCAGCAATCAGCCCCAGCATTTT. It encodes CASSLDASNQPQHF.

J is TRBJ1-1 and V is TRBV5-4, with unresolved D. V lost 0 bases, J lost 5 bases, and 14 bases lay in between. The CDR3 contains 15 residues. CDR1 is SGHNT and CDR2 is YYREEE in the germline V gene (reference sequence). The CDR3 region has the DNA TGTGCCAGCAGCTTGGGGGTGTCGGAGGGTACTGAAGCTTTCTTT. This encodes CASSLGVSEGTEAFF.

The V call is TRBV19, the J call TRBJ1-5; no definite D call. The V and J ends lost 1 base and 0 bases respectively, with 4 bases between them. Germline-derived CDR1 and CDR2 are LNHDA and SQIVND (reference sequence). The CDR3 has 14 residues. The chain's CDR3 is CASSIAISNQPQHF. The CDR3 region has the DNA TGTGCCAGTAGTATAGCTATTAGCAATCAGCCCCAGCATTTT.

The rearrangement uses TRBV3-1 (or the pseudogene TRBV3-2) and TRBJ1-1; 8 bases agree with TRBD1. The germline CDR1 and CDR2 sequences are LGHDT and YNNKEL (reference sequence). Losses at the gene ends were 7 bases for V and 6 bases for J; bases not matched to a gene: 10. The CDR3 sequence is 14 residues long. As DNA, the CDR3 is TGTGCCAGCAATCCAGGGGGCGGTGTAGCTGAAGCTTTCTTT. Protein: CASNPGGGVAEAFF.

The chain uses TRBV28 and TRBJ1-6; D is perhaps TRBD1 (5 bases). Germline V gene sequence: CDR1 MDHEN, CDR2 SYDVKM. V gave up 7 bases and J gave up 8 bases, with 9 bases separating them. This CDR3 spans 12 amino acids. For the CDR3, the DNA is TGTGCCAGCACCATAGGGGATTCACCCCTCCACTTT. Translating gives CASTIGDSPLHF.

The CDR3 DNA reads as TGTGCCAGCAGCCCGATGATGGGGTCGCAGCATTTT. Its translation is CASSPMMGSQHF. The rearrangement links TRBV6-2 or TRBV6-3 to TRBJ1-5; no clear D. The germline V and J ends were trimmed by 6 bases and 13 bases, with 16 bases remaining between them. The CDR3 has 12 amino acids. Looked up from germline, CDR1 is MNHEY and CDR2 is SVGEGT.

A note on this clone: The sample contains more than one DNA sequence encoding this CDR3. The V gene is TRBV19, the J gene TRBJ1-5; D unresolved. This CDR3 comprises 12 residues. Trimming pared 6 bases from V and 2 bases from J, leaving 5 bases between. CDR1 and CDR2 from the germline V gene are LNHDA and SQIVND (reference sequence). This CDR3 is CASRTGNQPQHF. CDR3 coding DNA: TGTGCCAGTAGGACGGGCAATCAGCCCCAGCATTTT.

The V and J genes are TRBV2 and TRBJ1-2; D gene uncertain. V was shortened by 4 bases and J by 0 bases, with 6 bases between the two germline ends. CDR1 is SNHLY, CDR2 FYNNEI, per germline. This CDR3 is 13 amino acids long. CDR3 sequence reads: CASSAGANYGYTF. The CDR3 DNA reads as TGTGCCAGCAGTGCCGGGGCTAACTATGGCTACACCTTC. Full variable domain (rest looked up from reference TRBV2 and TRBJ1-2): EPEVTQTPSHQVTQMGQEVILRCVPISNHLYFYWYRQILGQKVEFLVSFYNNEISEKSEIFDDQFSVERPDGSNFTLKIRSTKLEDSAMYFCASSAGANYGYTFGSGTRLTVV.

The chain joins TRBV27 to TRBJ1-6; the D gene is possibly TRBD1 (5 bases). Germline loops: CDR1 MNHEY, CDR2 SMNVEV (reference sequence). The CDR3 runs 14 residues. V gave up 6 bases and J gave up 8 bases, with 14 bases separating them. CDR3 amino acids: CASREGTGYSPLHF. The CDR3, as DNA: TGTGCCAGCAGGGAAGGAACAGGATATTCACCCCTCCACTTT.

This chain connects TRBV18 to TRBJ2-3; a weak D match, TRBD1 (6 bases). V was pared by 2 bases and J by 2 bases, with 11 bases between. CDR1 is KGHSH and CDR2 is LQKENI in the germline V gene. This CDR3 has 15 amino acids. Here the CDR3 reads CASSPRQGTTDTQYF. DNA for the CDR3: TGTGCCAGCTCACCAAGGCAGGGGACCACAGATACGCAGTATTTT.

The chain uses TRBV7-7 and TRBJ2-3, with TRBD2 matching over 12 bases. CDR3 length: 15 residues. Trimming at V came to 4 bases and at J to 3 bases, leaving 2 bases not matched to a gene. CDR1 and CDR2 (germline): SSHAT, FNYEAQ (reference sequence). The CDR3 nucleotides are TGTGCCAGCAGCTCTGGACTAGCGGGAACAGATACGCAGTATTTT. It encodes CASSSGLAGTDTQYF. Based on the CDR3 plus reference TRBV7-7 and TRBJ2-3, the full variable domain is GAGVSQSPRYKVTKRGQDVTLRCDPISSHATLYWYQQALGQGPEFLTYFNYEAQPDKSGLPSDRFSAERPEGSISTLTIQRTEQRDSAMYRCASSSGLAGTDTQYFGPGTRLTVL.

The chain employs TRBV28 and TRBJ1-2; D possibly corresponds to TRBD1 (5 bases). From germline, CDR1 is MDHEN and CDR2 SYDVKM. The CDR3 runs to 14 residues. V lost 4 bases and J 4 bases, leaving 13 bases between the germline ends. The CDR3, as DNA: TGTGCCAGCAGTTCCCTGCAGGGAGGCTATGGCTACACCTTC. The encoded protein is CASSSLQGGYGYTF.

The rearrangement links TRBV6-5 to TRBJ2-2; D is ambiguous. V gave up 2 bases and J gave up 0 bases, with 10 bases separating them. There are 16 residues in the CDR3. Germline V CDR1 and CDR2: MNHEY, SVGAGI. CDR3 coding DNA: TGTGCCAGCAGTTACGGCGAGGTCCCGAACACCGGGGAGCTGTTTTTT. This encodes CASSYGEVPNTGELFF.

V is TRBV25-1 and J is TRBJ1-6; D call uncertain. The CDR3 runs 12 residues. Germline values: CDR1 MGHDK, CDR2 SYGVNS. Trimming cost V 4 bases and J 11 bases, with 9 bases left between them. CDR3 sequence: CASSVDRTPLHF. The CDR3, as DNA: TGTGCCAGCAGTGTGGATAGAACACCCCTCCACTTT.